This T cell receptor beta chain was identified during a study of T cells expressing NK-cell markers. TCRdb re-called the 5' RACE reads and catalogs CDR3 proteins one per entry, DNA excluded. Here the sample table reports about 550,000 distinct CDR3 sequences. Germline lookup yields CDR1 SNHLY and CDR2 FYNNEI. The CDR3 covers 14 residues. V is TRBV2 and J is TRBJ2-2; the D gene TCRdb calls, TRBD1, cannot be checked with no DNA. The TCR was taken from a man aged 18-30 years in good health. The source material was blood T cells: a sorted CD56 or NKG2C T cell subset, CD4+ or CD8+ T cells, or bulk PBMC T cells (not recorded which). The CDR3 loop reads CASIGGRSAGELFF.